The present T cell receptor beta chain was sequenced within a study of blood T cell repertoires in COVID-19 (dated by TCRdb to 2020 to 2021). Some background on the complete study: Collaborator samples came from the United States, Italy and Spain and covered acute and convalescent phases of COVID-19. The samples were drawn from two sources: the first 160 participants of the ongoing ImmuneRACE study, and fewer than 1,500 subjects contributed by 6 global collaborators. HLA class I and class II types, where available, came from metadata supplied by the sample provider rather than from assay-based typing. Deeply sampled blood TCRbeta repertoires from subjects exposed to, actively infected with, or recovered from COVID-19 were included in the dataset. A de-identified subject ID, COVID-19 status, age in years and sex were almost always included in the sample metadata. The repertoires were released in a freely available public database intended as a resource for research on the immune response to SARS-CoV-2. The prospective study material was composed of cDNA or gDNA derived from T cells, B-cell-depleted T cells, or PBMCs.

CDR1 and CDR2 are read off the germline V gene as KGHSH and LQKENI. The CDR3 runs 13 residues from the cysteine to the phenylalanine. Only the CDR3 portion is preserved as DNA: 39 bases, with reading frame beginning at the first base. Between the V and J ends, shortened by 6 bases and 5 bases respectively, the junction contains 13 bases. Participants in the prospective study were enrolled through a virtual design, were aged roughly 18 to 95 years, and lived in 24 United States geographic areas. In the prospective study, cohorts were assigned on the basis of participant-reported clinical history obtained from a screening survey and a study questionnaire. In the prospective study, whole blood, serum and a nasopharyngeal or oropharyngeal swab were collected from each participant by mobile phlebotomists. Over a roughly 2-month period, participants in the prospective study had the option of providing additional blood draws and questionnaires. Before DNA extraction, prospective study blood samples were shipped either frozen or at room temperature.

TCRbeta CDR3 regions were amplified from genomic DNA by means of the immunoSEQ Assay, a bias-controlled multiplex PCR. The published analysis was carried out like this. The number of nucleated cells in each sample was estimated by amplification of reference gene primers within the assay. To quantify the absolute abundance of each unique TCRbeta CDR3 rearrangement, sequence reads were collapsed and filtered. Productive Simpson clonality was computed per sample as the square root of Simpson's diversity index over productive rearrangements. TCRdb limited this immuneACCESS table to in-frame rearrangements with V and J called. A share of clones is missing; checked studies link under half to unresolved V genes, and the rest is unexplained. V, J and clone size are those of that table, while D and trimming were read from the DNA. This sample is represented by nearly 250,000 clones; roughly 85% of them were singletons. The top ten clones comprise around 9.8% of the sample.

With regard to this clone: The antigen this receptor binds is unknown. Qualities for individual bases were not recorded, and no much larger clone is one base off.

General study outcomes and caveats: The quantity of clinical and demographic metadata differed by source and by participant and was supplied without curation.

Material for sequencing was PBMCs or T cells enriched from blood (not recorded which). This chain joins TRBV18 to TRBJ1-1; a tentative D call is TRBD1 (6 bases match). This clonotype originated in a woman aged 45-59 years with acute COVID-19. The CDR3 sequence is CASSHREGTEAFF. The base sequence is TGTGCCAGCTCTCACAGGGAAGGAACTGAAGCTTTCTTT.